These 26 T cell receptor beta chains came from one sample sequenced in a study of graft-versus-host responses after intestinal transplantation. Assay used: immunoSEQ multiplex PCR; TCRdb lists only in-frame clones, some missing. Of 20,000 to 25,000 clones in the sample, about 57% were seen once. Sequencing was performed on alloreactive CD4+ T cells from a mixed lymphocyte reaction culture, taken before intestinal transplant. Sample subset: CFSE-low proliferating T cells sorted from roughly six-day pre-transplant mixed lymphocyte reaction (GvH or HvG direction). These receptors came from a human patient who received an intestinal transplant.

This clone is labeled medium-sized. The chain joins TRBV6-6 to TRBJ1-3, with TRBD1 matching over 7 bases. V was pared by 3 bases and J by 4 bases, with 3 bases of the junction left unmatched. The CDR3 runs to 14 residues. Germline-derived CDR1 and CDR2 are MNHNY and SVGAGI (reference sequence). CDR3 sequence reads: CASSYPGQGNTIYF. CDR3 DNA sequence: TGTGCCAGCAGTTATCCGGGACAGGGAAACACCATATATTTT.

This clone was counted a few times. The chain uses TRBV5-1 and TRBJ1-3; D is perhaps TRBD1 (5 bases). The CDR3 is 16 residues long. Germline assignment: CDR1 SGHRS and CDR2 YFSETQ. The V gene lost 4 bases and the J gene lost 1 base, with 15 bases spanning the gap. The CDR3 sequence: CASSAALQGSGNTIYF. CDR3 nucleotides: TGCGCCAGCAGCGCAGCACTCCAGGGATCTGGAAACACCATATATTTT.

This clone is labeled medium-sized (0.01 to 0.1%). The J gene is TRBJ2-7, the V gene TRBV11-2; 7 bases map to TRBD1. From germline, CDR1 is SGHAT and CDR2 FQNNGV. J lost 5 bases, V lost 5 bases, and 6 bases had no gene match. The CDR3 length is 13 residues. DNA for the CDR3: TGTGCCAGCAGCCCGAGACAGGGCCACGAGCAGTACTTC. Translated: CASSPRQGHEQYF.

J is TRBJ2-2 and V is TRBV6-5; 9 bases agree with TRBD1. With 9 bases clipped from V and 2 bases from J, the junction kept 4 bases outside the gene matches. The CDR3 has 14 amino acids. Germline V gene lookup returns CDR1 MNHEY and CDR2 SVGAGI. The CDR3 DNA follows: TGTGCCAGTGGACAGGGGCTAAACACCGGGGAGCTGTTTTTT. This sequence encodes CASGQGLNTGELFF.

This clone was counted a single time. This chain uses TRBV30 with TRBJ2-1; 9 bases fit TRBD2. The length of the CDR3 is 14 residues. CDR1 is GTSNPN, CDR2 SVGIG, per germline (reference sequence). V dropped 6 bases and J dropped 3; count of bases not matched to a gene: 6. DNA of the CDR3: TGTGCCTGCTCCGGGACTAGCCTCTACAATGAGCAGTTCTTC. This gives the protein CACSGTSLYNEQFF. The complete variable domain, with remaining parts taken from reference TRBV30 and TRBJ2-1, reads SQTIHQWPATLVQPVGSPLSLECTVEGTSNPNLYWYRQAAGRGLQLLFYSVGIGQISSEVPQNLSASRPQDRQFILSSKKLLLSDSGFYLCACSGTSLYNEQFFGPGTRLTVL.

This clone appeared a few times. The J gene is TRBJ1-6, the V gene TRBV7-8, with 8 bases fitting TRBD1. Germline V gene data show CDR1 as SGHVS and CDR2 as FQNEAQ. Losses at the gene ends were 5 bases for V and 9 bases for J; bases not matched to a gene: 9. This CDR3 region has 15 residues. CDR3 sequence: CASSAEGQGFSPLHF. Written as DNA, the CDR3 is TGTGCCAGCAGCGCCGAAGGACAGGGATTTTCACCCCTCCACTTT.

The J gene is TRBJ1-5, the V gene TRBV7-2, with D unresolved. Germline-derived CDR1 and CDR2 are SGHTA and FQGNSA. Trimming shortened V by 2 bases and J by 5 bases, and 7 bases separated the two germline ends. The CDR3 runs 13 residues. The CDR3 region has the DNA TGTGCCAGCAGCTTATCAGTTGATCAGCCCCAGCATTTT. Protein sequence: CASSLSVDQPQHF.

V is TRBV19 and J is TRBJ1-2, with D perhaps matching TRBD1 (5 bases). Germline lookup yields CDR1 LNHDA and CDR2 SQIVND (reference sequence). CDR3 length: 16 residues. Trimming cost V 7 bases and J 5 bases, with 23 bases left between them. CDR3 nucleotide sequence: TGTGCCAGTACCTCCGGACCGGGGGGAGTGGGTTATGGCTACACCTTC. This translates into CASTSGPGGVGYGYTF.

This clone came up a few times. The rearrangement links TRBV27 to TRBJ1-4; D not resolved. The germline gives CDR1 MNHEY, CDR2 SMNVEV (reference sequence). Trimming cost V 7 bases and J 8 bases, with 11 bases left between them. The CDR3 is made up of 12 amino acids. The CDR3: CASKTFGEKLFF. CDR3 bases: TGTGCCAGCAAAACTTTCGGGGAAAAACTGTTTTTT.

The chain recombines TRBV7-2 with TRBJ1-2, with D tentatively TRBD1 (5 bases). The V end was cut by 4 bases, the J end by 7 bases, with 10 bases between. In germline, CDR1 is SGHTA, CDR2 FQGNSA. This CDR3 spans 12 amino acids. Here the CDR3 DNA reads TGTGCCAGCAGCTCGGGGGGTTCTGGCTACACCTTC. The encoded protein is CASSSGGSGYTF. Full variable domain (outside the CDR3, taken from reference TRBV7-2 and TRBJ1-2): GAGVSQSPSNKVTEKGKDVELRCDPISGHTALYWYRQSLGQGLEFLIYFQGNSAPDKSGLPSDRFSAERTGGSVSTLTIQRTQQEDSAVYLCASSSGGSGYTFGSGTRLTVV.

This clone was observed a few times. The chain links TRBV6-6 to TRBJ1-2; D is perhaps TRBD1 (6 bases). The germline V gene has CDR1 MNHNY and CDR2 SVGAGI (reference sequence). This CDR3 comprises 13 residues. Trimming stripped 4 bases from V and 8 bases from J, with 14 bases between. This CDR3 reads CASSSGHAGGYTF. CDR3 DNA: TGTGCCAGCAGTTCGGGACACGCTGGCGGCTACACCTTC.

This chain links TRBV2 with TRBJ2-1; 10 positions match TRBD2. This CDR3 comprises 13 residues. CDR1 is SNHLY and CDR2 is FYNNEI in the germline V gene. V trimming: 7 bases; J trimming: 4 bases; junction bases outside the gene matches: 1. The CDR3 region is CASKREGYNEQFF. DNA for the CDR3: TGTGCCAGCAAGCGGGAGGGATACAATGAGCAGTTCTTC. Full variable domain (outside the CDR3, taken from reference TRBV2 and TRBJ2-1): EPEVTQTPSHQVTQMGQEVILRCVPISNHLYFYWYRQILGQKVEFLVSFYNNEISEKSEIFDDQFSVERPDGSNFTLKIRSTKLEDSAMYFCASKREGYNEQFFGPGTRLTVL.

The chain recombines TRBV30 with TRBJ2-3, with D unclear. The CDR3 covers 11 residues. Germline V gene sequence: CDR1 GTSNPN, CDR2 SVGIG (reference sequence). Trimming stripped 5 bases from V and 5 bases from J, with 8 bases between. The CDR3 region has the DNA TGTGCCTGGCGTCAGGTAGATACGCAGTATTTT. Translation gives CAWRQVDTQYF.

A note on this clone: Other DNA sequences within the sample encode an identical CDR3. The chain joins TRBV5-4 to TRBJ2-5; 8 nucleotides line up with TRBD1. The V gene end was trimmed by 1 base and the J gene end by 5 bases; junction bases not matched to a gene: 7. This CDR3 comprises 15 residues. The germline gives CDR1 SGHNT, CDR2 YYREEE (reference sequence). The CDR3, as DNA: TGTGCCAGCAGCTTGCGGACAGGGACCGGGGAGACCCAGTACTTC. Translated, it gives CASSLRTGTGETQYF.

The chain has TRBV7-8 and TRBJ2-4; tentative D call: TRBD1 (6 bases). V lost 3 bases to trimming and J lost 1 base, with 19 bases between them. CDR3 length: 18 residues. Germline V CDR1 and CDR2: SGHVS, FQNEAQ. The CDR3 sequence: CASSFKSVGQGAKNIQYF. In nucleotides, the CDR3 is TGTGCCAGCAGCTTTAAGTCAGTGGGTCAGGGGGCCAAAAACATTCAGTACTTC. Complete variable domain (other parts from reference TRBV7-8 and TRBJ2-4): GAGVSQSPRYKVAKRGQDVALRCDPISGHVSLFWYQQALGQGPEFLTYFQNEAQLDKSGLPSDRFFAERPEGSVSTLKIQRTQQEDSAVYLCASSFKSVGQGAKNIQYFGAGTRLSVL.

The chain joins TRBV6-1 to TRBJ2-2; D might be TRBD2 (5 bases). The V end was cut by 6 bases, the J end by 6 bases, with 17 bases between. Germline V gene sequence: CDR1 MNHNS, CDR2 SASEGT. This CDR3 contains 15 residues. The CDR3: CASRLVDGVAGELFF. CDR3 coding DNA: TGTGCCAGCAGACTAGTCGACGGAGTGGCCGGGGAGCTGTTTTTT.

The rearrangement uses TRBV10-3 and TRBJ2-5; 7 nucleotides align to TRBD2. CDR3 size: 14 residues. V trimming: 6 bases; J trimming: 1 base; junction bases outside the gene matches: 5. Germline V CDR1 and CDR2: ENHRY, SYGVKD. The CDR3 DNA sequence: TGTGCCATCAGCCAAAGCGGGGCCCAAGAGACCCAGTACTTC. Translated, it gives CAISQSGAQETQYF.

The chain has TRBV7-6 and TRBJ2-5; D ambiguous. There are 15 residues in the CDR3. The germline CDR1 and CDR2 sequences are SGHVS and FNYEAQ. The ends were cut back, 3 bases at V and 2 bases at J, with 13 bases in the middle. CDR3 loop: CASSFLVTQQETQYF. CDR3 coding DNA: TGTGCCAGCAGCTTCTTGGTGACACAGCAAGAGACCCAGTACTTC.

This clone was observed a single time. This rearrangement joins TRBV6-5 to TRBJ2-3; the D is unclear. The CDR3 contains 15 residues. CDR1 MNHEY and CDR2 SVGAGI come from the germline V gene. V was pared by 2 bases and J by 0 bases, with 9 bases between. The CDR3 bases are TGTGCCAGCAGTTACCTTCCGTCTAGCACAGATACGCAGTATTTT. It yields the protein CASSYLPSSTDTQYF.

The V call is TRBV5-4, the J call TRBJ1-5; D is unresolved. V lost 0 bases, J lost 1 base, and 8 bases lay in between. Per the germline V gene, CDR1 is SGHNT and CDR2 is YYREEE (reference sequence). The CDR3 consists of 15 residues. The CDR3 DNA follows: TGTGCCAGCAGCTTGGGAGGCGTCAGCAATCAGCCCCAGCATTTT. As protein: CASSLGGVSNQPQHF.

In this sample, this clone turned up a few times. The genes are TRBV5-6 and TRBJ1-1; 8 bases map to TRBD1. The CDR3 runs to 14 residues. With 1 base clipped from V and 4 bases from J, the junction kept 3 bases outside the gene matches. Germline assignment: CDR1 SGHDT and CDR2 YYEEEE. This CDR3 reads CASSLSGGGTEAFF. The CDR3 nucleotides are TGTGCCAGCAGCTTGTCAGGGGGCGGCACTGAAGCTTTCTTT. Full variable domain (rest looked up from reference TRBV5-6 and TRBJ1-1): DAGVTQSPTHLIKTRGQQVTLRCSPKSGHDTVSWYQQALGQGPQFIFQYYEEEERQRGNFPDRFSGHQFPNYSSELNVNALLLGDSALYLCASSLSGGGTEAFFGQGTRLTVV.

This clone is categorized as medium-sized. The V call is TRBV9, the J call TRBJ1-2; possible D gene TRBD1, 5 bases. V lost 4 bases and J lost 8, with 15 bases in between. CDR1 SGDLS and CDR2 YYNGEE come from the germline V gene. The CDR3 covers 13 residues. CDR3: CASSPQQAWGYTF. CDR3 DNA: TGTGCCAGCAGCCCACAACAGGCCTGGGGCTACACCTTC.

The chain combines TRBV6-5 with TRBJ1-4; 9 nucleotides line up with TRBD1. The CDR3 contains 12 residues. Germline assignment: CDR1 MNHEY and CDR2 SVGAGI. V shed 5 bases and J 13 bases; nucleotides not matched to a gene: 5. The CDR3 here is CASSGTGGGLFF. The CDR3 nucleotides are TGTGCCAGCAGTGGTACAGGGGGCGGACTGTTTTTT.

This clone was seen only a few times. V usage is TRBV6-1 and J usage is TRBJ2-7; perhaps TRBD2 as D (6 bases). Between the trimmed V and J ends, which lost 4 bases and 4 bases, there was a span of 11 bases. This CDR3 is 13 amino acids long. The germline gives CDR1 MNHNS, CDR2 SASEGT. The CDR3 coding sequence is TGTGCCAGCAGTGGAGCGGGCCGGTACGAGCAGTACTTC. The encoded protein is CASSGAGRYEQYF.

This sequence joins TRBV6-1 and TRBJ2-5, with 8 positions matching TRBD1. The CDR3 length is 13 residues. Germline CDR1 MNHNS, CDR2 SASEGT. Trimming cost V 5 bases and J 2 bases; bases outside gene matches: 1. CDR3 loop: CASSRTGQETQYF. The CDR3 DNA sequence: TGTGCCAGCAGTCGGACAGGGCAAGAGACCCAGTACTTC.

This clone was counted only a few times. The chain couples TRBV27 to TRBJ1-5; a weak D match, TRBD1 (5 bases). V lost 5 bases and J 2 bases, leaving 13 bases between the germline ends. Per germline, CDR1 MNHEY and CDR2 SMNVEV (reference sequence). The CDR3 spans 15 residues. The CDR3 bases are TGTGCCAGCAGTGTGTGGGGCCCGGGCAATCAGCCCCAGCATTTT. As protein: CASSVWGPGNQPQHF.